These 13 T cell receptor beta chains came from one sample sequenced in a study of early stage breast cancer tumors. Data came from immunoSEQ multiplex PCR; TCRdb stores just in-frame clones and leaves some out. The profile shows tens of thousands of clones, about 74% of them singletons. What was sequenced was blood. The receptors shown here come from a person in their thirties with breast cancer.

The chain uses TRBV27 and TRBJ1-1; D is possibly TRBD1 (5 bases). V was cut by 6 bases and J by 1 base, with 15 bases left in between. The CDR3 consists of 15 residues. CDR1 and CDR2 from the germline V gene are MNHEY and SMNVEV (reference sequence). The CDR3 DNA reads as TGTGCCAGCAGCCTACACCTGGGGGGGAACACTGAAGCTTTCTTT. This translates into CASSLHLGGNTEAFF.

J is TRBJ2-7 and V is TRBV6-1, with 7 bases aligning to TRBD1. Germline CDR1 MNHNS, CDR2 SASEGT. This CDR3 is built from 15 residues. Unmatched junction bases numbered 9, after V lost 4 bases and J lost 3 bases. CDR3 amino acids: CASSAERDRVYEQYF. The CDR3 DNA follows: TGTGCCAGCAGTGCGGAACGTGACAGGGTCTACGAGCAGTACTTC.

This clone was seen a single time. The CDR3 here is CASSLFGGSSYNEQFF. The CDR3 nucleotides are TGTGCCAGCAGTTTGTTTGGGGGGAGCTCCTACAATGAGCAGTTCTTC. The chain combines TRBV27 with TRBJ2-1; D perhaps matches TRBD2 (6 bases). This CDR3 is built from 16 residues. V was trimmed by 3 bases and J by 0 bases, leaving 12 bases between them. CDR1 MNHEY and CDR2 SMNVEV come from the germline V gene (reference sequence).

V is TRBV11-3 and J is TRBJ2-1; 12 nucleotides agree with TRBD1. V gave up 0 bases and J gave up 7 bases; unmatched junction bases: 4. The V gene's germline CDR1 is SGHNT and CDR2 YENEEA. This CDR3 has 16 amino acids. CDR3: CASSLEGTGGSNEQFF. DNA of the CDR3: TGTGCCAGCAGCTTAGAAGGGACAGGGGGCTCGAATGAGCAGTTCTTC.

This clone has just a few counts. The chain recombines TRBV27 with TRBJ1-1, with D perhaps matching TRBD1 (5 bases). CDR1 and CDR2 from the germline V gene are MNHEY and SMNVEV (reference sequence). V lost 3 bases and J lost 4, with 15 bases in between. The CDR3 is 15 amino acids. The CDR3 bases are TGTGCCAGCAGTTTGAGGAGGGGCCGGGGCACTGAAGCTTTCTTT. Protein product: CASSLRRGRGTEAFF.

In nucleotides, the CDR3 is TGCAGGCGCGGAGTGCAGTACTTC. Translated: CRRGVQYF. The gene calls are TRBV20-1 and TRBJ2-7; D gene unclear. The CDR3 contains 8 residues. Germline V gives CDR1 DFQATT, CDR2 SNEGSKA (reference sequence).

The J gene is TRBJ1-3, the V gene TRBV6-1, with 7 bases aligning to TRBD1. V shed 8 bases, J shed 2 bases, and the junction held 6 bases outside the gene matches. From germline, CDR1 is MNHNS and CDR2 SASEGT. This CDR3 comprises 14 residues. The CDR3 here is CASLQGFTGNTIYF. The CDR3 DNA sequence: TGTGCCAGCCTACAGGGGTTTACTGGAAACACCATATATTTT.

This chain's CDR3 is CASSPGSTGELFF. The DNA of the CDR3 is TGTGCCAGCTCACCAGGGTCTACCGGGGAGCTGTTTTTT. The rearrangement uses TRBV18 and TRBJ2-2; D not resolved. Germline V gene lookup returns CDR1 KGHSH and CDR2 LQKENI. The CDR3 totals 13 residues. V lost 2 bases to trimming and J lost 5 bases, with 6 bases between them. Supplemented by reference TRBV18 and TRBJ2-2, the full variable domain reads NAGVMQNPRHLVRRRGQEARLRCSPMKGHSHVYWYRQLPEEGLKFMVYLQKENIIDESGMPKERFSAEFPKEGPSILRIQQVVRGDSAAYFCASSPGSTGELFFGEGSRLTVL.

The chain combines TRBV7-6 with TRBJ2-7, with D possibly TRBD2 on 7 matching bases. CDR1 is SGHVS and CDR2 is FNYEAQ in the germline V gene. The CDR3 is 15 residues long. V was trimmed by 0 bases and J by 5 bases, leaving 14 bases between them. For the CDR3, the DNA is TGTGCCAGCAGCTTAGCGCTTCGGGGGGCGGACGAGCAGTACTTC. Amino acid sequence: CASSLALRGADEQYF.

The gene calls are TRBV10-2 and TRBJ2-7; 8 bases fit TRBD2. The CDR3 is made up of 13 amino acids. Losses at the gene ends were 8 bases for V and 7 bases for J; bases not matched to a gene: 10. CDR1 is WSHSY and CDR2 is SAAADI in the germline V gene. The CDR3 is CASRPGGREEQYF. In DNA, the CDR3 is TGCGCCAGCCGCCCGGGGGGGAGGGAAGAGCAGTACTTC.

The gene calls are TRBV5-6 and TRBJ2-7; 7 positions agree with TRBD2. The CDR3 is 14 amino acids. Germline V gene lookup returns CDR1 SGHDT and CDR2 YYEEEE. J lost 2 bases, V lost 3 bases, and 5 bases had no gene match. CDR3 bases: TGTGCCAGCAGCTCATCACTAGCGACCTACGAGCAGTACTTC. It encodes CASSSSLATYEQYF. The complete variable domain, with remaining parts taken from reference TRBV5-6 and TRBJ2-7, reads DAGVTQSPTHLIKTRGQQVTLRCSPKSGHDTVSWYQQALGQGPQFIFQYYEEEERQRGNFPDRFSGHQFPNYSSELNVNALLLGDSALYLCASSSSLATYEQYFGPGTRLTVT.

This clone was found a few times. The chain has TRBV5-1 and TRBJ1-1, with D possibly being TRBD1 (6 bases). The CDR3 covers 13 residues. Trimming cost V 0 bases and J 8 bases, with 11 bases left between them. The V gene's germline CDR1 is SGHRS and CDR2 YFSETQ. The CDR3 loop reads CASSLDSGTEAFF. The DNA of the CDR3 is TGCGCCAGCAGCTTGGATTCCGGGACAGAAGCTTTCTTT.

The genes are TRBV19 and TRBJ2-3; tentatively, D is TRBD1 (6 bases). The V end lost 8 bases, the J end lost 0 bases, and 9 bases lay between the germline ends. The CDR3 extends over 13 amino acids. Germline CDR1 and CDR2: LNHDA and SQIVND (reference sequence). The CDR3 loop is CASGGSSTDTQYF. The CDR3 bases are TGTGCCAGTGGGGGCTCTAGCACAGATACGCAGTATTTT.